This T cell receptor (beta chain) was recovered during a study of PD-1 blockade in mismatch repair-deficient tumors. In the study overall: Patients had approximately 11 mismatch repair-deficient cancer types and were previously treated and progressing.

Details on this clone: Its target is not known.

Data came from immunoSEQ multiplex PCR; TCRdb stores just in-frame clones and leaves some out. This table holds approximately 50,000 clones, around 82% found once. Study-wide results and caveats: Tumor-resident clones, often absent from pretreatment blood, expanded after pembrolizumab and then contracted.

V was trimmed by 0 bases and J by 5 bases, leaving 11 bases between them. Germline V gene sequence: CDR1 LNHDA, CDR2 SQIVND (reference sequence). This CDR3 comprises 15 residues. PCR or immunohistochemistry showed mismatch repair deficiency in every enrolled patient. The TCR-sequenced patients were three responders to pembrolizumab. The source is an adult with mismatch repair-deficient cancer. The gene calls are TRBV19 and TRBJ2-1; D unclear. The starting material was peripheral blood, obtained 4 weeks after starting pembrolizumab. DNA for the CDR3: TGTGCCAGTAGTATAGAGGTTTCACGGAACAATGAGCAGTTCTTC. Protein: CASSIEVSRNNEQFF.